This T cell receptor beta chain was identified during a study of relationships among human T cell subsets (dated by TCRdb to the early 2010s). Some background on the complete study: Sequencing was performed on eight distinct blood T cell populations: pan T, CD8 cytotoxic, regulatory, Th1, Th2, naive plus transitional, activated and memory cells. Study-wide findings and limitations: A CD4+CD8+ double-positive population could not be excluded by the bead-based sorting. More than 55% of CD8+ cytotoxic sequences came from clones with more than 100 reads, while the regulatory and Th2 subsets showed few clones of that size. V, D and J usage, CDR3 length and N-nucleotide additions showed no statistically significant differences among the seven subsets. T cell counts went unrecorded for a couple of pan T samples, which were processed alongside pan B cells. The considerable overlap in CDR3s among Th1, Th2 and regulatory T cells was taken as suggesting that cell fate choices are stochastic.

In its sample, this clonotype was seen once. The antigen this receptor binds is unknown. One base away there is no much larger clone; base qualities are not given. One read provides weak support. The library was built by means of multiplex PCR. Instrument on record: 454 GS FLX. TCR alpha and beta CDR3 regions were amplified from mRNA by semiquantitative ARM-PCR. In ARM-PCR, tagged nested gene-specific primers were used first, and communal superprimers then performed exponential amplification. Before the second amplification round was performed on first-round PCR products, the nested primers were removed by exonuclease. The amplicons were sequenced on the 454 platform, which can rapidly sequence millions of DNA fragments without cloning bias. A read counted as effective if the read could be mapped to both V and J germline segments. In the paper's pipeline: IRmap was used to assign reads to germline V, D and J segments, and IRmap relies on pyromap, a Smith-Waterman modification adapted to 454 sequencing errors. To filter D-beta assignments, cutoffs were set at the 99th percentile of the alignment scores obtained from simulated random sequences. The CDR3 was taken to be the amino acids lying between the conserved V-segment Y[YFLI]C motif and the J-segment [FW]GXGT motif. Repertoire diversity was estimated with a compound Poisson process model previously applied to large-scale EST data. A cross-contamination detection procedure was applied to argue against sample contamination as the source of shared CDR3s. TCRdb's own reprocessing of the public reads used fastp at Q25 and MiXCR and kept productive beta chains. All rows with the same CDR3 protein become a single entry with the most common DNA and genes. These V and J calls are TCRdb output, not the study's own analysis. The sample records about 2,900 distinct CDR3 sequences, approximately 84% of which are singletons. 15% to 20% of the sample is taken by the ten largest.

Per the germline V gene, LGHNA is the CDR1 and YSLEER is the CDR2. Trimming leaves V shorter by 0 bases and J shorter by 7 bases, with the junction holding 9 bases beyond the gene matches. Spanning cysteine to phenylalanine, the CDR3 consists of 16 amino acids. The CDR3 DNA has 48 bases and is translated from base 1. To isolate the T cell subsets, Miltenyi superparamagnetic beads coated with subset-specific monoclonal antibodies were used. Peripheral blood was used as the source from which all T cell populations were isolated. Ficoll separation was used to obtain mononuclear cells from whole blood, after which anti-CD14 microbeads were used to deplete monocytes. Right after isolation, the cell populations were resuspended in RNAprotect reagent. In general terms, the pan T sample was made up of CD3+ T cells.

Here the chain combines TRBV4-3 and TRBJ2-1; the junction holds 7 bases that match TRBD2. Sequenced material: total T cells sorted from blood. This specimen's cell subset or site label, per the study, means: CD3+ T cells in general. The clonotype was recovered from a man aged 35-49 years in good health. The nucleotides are TGCGCCAGCAGCCAAGATCGGGGGGAAGCATATAATGAGCAGTTCTTC. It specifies CASSQDRGEAYNEQFF.